The next 5 T cell receptor beta chains were all read from a single sample in a study of CD8 T cells in Susac syndrome. RNA, at roughly 0.45 to 1 ug, was reverse transcribed with random hexamers. In TCRdb, the immunoSEQ multiplex PCR reads were re-called with MiXCR into one record per CDR3 protein. The sample shows a few hundred thousand distinct CDR3 sequences, 90% to 95% of them seen only once. Sequenced input: CD8+ T cells from PBMCs. Receptors originate from a human donor with multiple sclerosis.

DNA of the CDR3: TGTGCCTGGAGCAGGACGGCTAGCACAGATACGCAGTATTTT. Translation: CAWSRTASTDTQYF. The rearrangement uses TRBV30 and TRBJ2-3; D remains unclear. From germline, CDR1 is GTSNPN and CDR2 SVGIG (reference sequence). The CDR3 length is 14 residues. Trimming removed 3 bases from V and 0 bases from J, with 10 bases in between.

The chain uses TRBV12-3 or TRBV12-4 and TRBJ2-3; 11 nucleotides line up with TRBD2. CDR3 length: 17 amino acids. V shed 6 bases, J shed 2 bases, and the junction held 10 bases outside the gene matches. In DNA form, the CDR3 reads TGTGCCAGCAGAACATCCGGGACTAGCGGCCTCACAGATACGCAGTATTTT. The encoded protein is CASRTSGTSGLTDTQYF.

The rearrangement links TRBV27 to TRBJ2-5, with 8 nucleotides matching TRBD1. Trimming cost V 7 bases and J 0 bases; bases outside gene matches: 7. The CDR3 contains 15 residues. Looked up from germline, CDR1 is MNHEY and CDR2 is SMNVEV (reference sequence). The CDR3 DNA reads TGTGCCAGCAAAATCAGGACAGGGCACCAAGAGACCCAGTACTTC. It codes for CASKIRTGHQETQYF.

This clonotype was recorded only once. The rearrangement joins TRBV7-2 to TRBJ2-1; TRBD2 aligns across 9 bases. Germline loops: CDR1 SGHTA, CDR2 FQGNSA. J was trimmed by 6 bases and V by 4 bases; bases with no gene match: 13. The CDR3 spans 17 residues. This chain's CDR3 is CASSSQRLAGGANEQFF. The CDR3 region has the DNA TGTGCCAGCAGCTCCCAGAGATTGGCGGGAGGGGCCAATGAGCAGTTCTTC.

The CDR3 nucleotides read TGTGCCAGCAGCGTAGGGGGCGTTAGCTCCTACAATGAGCAGTTCTTC. This translates into CASSVGGVSSYNEQFF. This chain connects TRBV9 to TRBJ2-1, with D perhaps matching TRBD1 (5 bases). Germline CDR1 is SGDLS and CDR2 is YYNGEE. The CDR3 is 16 residues long. The V end lost 0 bases, the J end lost 0 bases, and 10 bases lay between the germline ends. Together with reference TRBV9 and TRBJ2-1, the CDR3 gives the full variable domain: DSGVTQTPKHLITATGQRVTLRCSPRSGDLSVYWYQQSLDQGLQFLIQYYNGEERAKGNILERFSAQQFPDLHSELNLSSLELGDSALYFCASSVGGVSSYNEQFFGPGTRLTVL.